These 31 T cell receptor beta chains were sequenced from one sample in a study of blood T cells in healthy people across ages (dated by TCRdb to 2014 to 2015). Library method: 5' RACE. Sequencing instrument: Illumina HiSeq 2500. A second PCR of about 6 to 11 cycles was performed with a sample-barcoded 5' primer and a J-beta primer mix. The public reads were reanalyzed by TCRdb: fastp trimming at Q25, MiXCR alignment, in-frame beta chains only. Duplicate CDR3 protein sequences are folded into a single record with the most common DNA and genes. In all, the sample holds hundreds of thousands of distinct CDR3 sequences, and 58% of those were seen once. The ten largest account for around 20% of the sample. Source material: blood. The receptors derive from a man aged 30-40 years in good health.

V is TRBV7-2 and J is TRBJ2-5, with 7 positions matching TRBD1. V lost 11 bases, J lost 0 bases, and 6 bases stayed unmatched. Per germline, CDR1 SGHTA and CDR2 FQGNSA. The CDR3 totals 13 residues. The CDR3 here is CAAQDRNQETQYF. CDR3 bases: TGTGCCGCCCAGGACAGGAACCAAGAGACCCAGTACTTC.

The chain employs TRBV6-5 and TRBJ1-1; tentatively, D is TRBD1 (6 bases). Per germline, CDR1 MNHEY and CDR2 SVGAGI. Trimming removed 6 bases from V and 4 bases from J, with 18 bases in between. The CDR3 is made up of 15 amino acids. CDR3 in amino acids: CASSPGTYLPTEAFF. DNA for the CDR3: TGTGCCAGCAGCCCCGGGACATACCTGCCCACTGAAGCTTTCTTT.

The rearrangement uses TRBV7-3 and TRBJ2-1, with D unclear. The germline gives CDR1 SGHTA, CDR2 FQGTGA. The CDR3 has 14 amino acids. The ends were cut back, 2 bases at V and 7 bases at J, with 12 bases in the middle. The CDR3 region is CASSLDTFGNEQFF. The CDR3 region has the DNA TGTGCCAGCAGCTTAGACACCTTCGGAAATGAGCAGTTCTTC.

The chain joins TRBV10-3 to TRBJ2-3, with D tentatively TRBD1 (6 bases). The CDR3 covers 13 residues. CDR1 and CDR2 (germline): ENHRY, SYGVKD. With 7 bases removed from V and 5 bases from J, the gap between germline ends came to 13 bases. CDR3 sequence (DNA): TGTGCCATCACCCGACAGGAAAGAGATACGCAGTATTTT. Translating it yields CAITRQERDTQYF.

The chain uses TRBV20-1 and TRBJ2-7; D is ambiguous. The germline V gene has CDR1 DFQATT and CDR2 SNEGSKA (reference sequence). The V end was cut by 5 bases, the J end by 0 bases, with 14 bases between. The length of the CDR3 is 14 residues. The CDR3 DNA sequence: TGCAGTGCTCGAGGTTCCTACAGCTCCTACGAGCAGTACTTC. Its translation: CSARGSYSSYEQYF.

This clonotype was picked up a small number of times. The chain uses TRBV20-1 and TRBJ2-3; TRBD2 aligns across 9 bases. Germline CDR1 and CDR2: DFQATT and SNEGSKA (reference sequence). V shed 3 bases, J shed 2 bases, and the junction held 3 bases outside the gene matches. CDR3 length: 14 amino acids. The CDR3 nucleotides are TGCAGTGCTAGCATAGCGGGAGTCACAGATACGCAGTATTTT. This translates into CSASIAGVTDTQYF.

This clonotype has more than one count but fewer than ten. The chain employs TRBV7-2 and TRBJ2-7; D ambiguous. This CDR3 is 16 amino acids long. CDR1 is SGHTA and CDR2 is FQGNSA in the germline V gene. Trimming stripped 5 bases from V and 0 bases from J, with 17 bases between. The CDR3 DNA reads TGTGCCAGCAGCCCAGACCTAGACTTAAGCTCCTACGAGCAGTACTTC. Translation: CASSPDLDLSSYEQYF.

This clonotype was seen a single time. This chain joins TRBV4-2 and TRBJ2-7, with 13 bases aligning to TRBD2. The assigned J gene may be wrong: the sequence end matches TRBJ2-5 better. The CDR3 runs to 17 residues. Germline V gene sequence: CDR1 LGHNA, CDR2 YNFKEQ. The CDR3 reads CASSPGLAGEFGETQYF. The CDR3 nucleotides are TGTGCCAGCAGCCCTGGACTAGCGGGAGAATTTGGGGAGACCCAGTACTTC.

V is TRBV6-2 or TRBV6-3 and J is TRBJ2-5; D may match TRBD1 or TRBD2 (5 bases each). The J call may be faulty, since TRBJ2-7 better matches the DNA end. Germline-derived CDR1 and CDR2 are MNHEY and SVGEGT. This CDR3 is 15 amino acids long. CDR3 coding DNA: TGTGCCAGCAGGGGGGTCCGCTGGGAAACCTACGAGCAGTACTTC. This codes for CASRGVRWETYEQYF.

The chain uses TRBV20-1 and TRBJ1-1, with TRBD1 matching 7 bases. Trimming at V came to 0 bases and at J to 1 base, leaving 2 bases not matched to a gene. Germline CDR1 reads DFQATT; CDR2 reads SNEGSKA (reference sequence). The CDR3 loop spans 14 amino acids. The DNA of the CDR3 is TGCAGTGCTAGAGATCGGACAGGGAACACTGAAGCTTTCTTT. It is translated as CSARDRTGNTEAFF.

This chain uses TRBV4-2 with TRBJ2-5; D remains ambiguous. Trimming left V 5 bases short and J 5 bases short, with 21 bases between. The CDR3 is made up of 16 amino acids. Looked up from germline, CDR1 is LGHNA and CDR2 is YNFKEQ. CDR3 DNA: TGTGCCAGCAGCTCCATGGCGTCTGGGATCGGGGAGACCCAGTACTTC. Amino acids: CASSSMASGIGETQYF.

The V gene is TRBV30, the J gene TRBJ2-7; no reliable D call. V lost 0 bases to trimming and J lost 3 bases, with 6 bases between them. Germline assignment: CDR1 GTSNPN and CDR2 SVGIG (reference sequence). The CDR3 sequence is 12 residues long. The CDR3 sequence: CAWSVGRYEQYF. The DNA of the CDR3 is TGTGCCTGGAGTGTAGGGCGCTACGAGCAGTACTTC.

Turning to this clonotype: A much more abundant neighbour one base away suggests this may be a read error. The chain links TRBV9 to TRBJ2-1; D is possibly TRBD1 or TRBD2 (5 bases each). The CDR3 is 17 residues long. Germline CDR1 reads SGDLS; CDR2 reads YYNGEE. V dropped 3 bases and J dropped 2 bases, with 18 bases sitting between them. The CDR3 DNA reads TGTGCCAGCAGCGGGGACCGTCTGATGTCCCCCTACAATGAGCAGTTCTTC. This codes for CASSGDRLMSPYNEQFF.

The chain couples TRBV28 to TRBJ2-4; TRBD2 might be the D (5 bases). The J call may be incorrect, as the DNA end agrees better with TRBJ2-5. This CDR3 contains 15 residues. Germline V gene data show CDR1 as MDHEN and CDR2 as SYDVKM. The CDR3 sequence is CASSFVRADQETQYF. The CDR3 DNA is TGTGCCAGCAGTTTCGTACGAGCGGACCAAGAGACCCAGTACTTC.

The V and J genes are TRBV7-2 and TRBJ1-2, with D perhaps matching TRBD1 (5 bases). V was cut by 5 bases and J by 4 bases, with 14 bases left in between. The germline V gene has CDR1 SGHTA and CDR2 FQGNSA. The CDR3 covers 14 residues. CDR3 sequence reads: CASSPGADSYGYTF. CDR3 bases: TGTGCCAGCAGCCCTGGGGCGGATAGCTATGGCTACACCTTC.

V is TRBV9 and J is TRBJ2-4; D call uncertain. The J call is uncertain, as TRBJ2-7 better fits the DNA end. The CDR3 totals 13 residues. The germline V gene encodes CDR1 SGDLS and CDR2 YYNGEE. The CDR3 reads CASSESVNYEQYF. DNA of the CDR3: TGTGCCAGCAGCGAGTCGGTTAACTACGAGCAGTACTTC.

The V gene is TRBV4-3, the J gene TRBJ2-1; D is unresolved. Between the trimmed V and J ends, which lost 4 bases and 3 bases, there was a span of 13 bases. Germline CDR1 reads LGHNA; CDR2 reads YSLEER. The CDR3 runs to 15 residues. CDR3 loop: CASSLFRAVYNEQFF. In DNA form, the CDR3 reads TGCGCCAGCAGCCTATTTCGGGCTGTCTACAATGAGCAGTTCTTC.

This clonotype has just a few counts. The chain couples TRBV29-1 to TRBJ1-2; 11 bases fit TRBD1. Trimming at V came to 1 base and at J to 4 bases, leaving 5 bases not matched to a gene. This CDR3 is 15 amino acids long. The germline CDR1 and CDR2 sequences are SQVTM and ANQGSEA. The CDR3 DNA follows: TGCAGCGTTGAAGGGGGACAGGGGGTAGGCTATGGCTACACCTTC. Protein product: CSVEGGQGVGYGYTF. Full variable domain (remainder filled in from reference TRBV29-1 and TRBJ1-2): SAVISQKPSRDICQRGTSLTIQCQVDSQVTMMFWYRQQPGQSLTLIATANQGSEATYESGFVIDKFPISRPNLTFSTLTVSNMSPEDSSIYLCSVEGGQGVGYGYTFGSGTRLTVV.

The rearrangement joins TRBV6-2 or TRBV6-3 to TRBJ2-1; D call uncertain. This CDR3 is 15 amino acids long. The V end lost 2 bases, the J end lost 12 bases, and 20 bases lay between the germline ends. The germline CDR1 and CDR2 sequences are MNHEY and SVGEGT. The CDR3 DNA is TGTGCCAGCAGTTACCCCGGGCTGGCTATTAGGGTGCAGTTCTTC. It encodes CASSYPGLAIRVQFF.

The chain is built from TRBV13 and TRBJ2-1, with 9 positions matching TRBD2. V dropped 5 bases and J dropped 0; count of bases not matched to a gene: 8. Germline V gives CDR1 PRHDT, CDR2 FYEKMQ (reference sequence). This CDR3 contains 17 residues. The CDR3 sequence is CASSKYLAGNSYNEQFF. The CDR3 region has the DNA TGTGCCAGCAGCAAATACCTAGCGGGAAACTCCTACAATGAGCAGTTCTTC.

This clonotype was detected only a few times. The chain recombines TRBV7-2 with TRBJ1-4; D unresolved. Trimming pared 3 bases from V and 6 bases from J, leaving 8 bases between. The CDR3 length is 13 residues. From germline, CDR1 is SGHTA and CDR2 FQGNSA. This chain's CDR3 is CASSFYGDEKLFF. Here the CDR3 DNA reads TGTGCCAGCAGCTTTTACGGGGATGAAAAACTGTTTTTT.

V usage is TRBV7-9 and J usage is TRBJ2-1; D gene unclear. The DNA end favors TRBJ2-7, so the J call may be wrong. There are 13 residues in the CDR3. Germline V gene data show CDR1 as SEHNR and CDR2 as FQNEAQ (reference sequence). CDR3 region: CASTDGGYNEQYF. The CDR3, as DNA: TGTGCCAGCACTGATGGCGGCTACAATGAGCAGTACTTC.

Regarding this clonotype: Germline is not matched at one junction end, which may reflect a read error. J is TRBJ2-7 and V is TRBV7-9, with 7 positions matching TRBD1. The CDR3 sequence is 14 residues long. CDR1 is SEHNR, CDR2 FQNEAQ, per germline (reference sequence). The CDR3 reads CASSEQGNSYAQYF. CDR3 nucleotides: TGTGCCAGCAGCGAACAGGGGAACTCCTACGCGCAGTACTTC.

Only a few counts were recorded for this clonotype. The gene calls are TRBV15 and TRBJ2-7; the match to TRBD1 covers 7 bases. The CDR3 length is 14 residues. After removal of 7 bases from V and 0 bases from J, the junction contained 6 bases not matched to a gene. Per germline, CDR1 LNHNV and CDR2 YYDKDF (reference sequence). CDR3 region: CATKDWDSSYEQYF. In DNA form, the CDR3 reads TGTGCCACCAAAGATTGGGACAGCTCCTACGAGCAGTACTTC.

This clonotype has a handful of counts. CDR3 loop: CASSSGPPSTNEKLFF. In nucleotides, the CDR3 is TGTGCCAGCAGTTCCGGGCCCCCCTCAACTAATGAAAAACTGTTTTTT. The chain recombines TRBV7-2 with TRBJ1-4, with no clear D. V shed 6 bases and J shed 0 bases, with 14 bases lying between them. The CDR3 contains 16 residues. Germline lookup yields CDR1 SGHTA and CDR2 FQGNSA.

The CDR3 DNA is TGCAGTGCTAGTGGGCGATACAAGCAGTACTTC. This codes for CSASGRYKQYF. This chain joins TRBV20-1 and TRBJ2-7; D not resolved. Trimming left V 3 bases short and J 8 bases short, with 11 bases between. Germline CDR1 is DFQATT and CDR2 is SNEGSKA (reference sequence). CDR3 length: 11 amino acids.

The V and J genes are TRBV20-1 and TRBJ2-7; D is possibly TRBD1 or TRBD2 (5 bases each). CDR3 length: 14 residues. The germline CDR1 and CDR2 sequences are DFQATT and SNEGSKA (reference sequence). Trimming took 2 bases from V and 6 from J, leaving 17 bases between them. Written as DNA, the CDR3 is TGCAGTGCTAGACCCATCGGGACGTCTTCCGAGCAGTACTTC. This sequence encodes CSARPIGTSSEQYF.

The chain employs TRBV20-1 and TRBJ2-5; no reliable D call. There are 13 residues in the CDR3. The ends were cut back, 5 bases at V and 6 bases at J, with 16 bases in the middle. The germline V gene has CDR1 DFQATT and CDR2 SNEGSKA (reference sequence). The CDR3 region is CSAPDLLRQTQYF. The CDR3 DNA follows: TGCAGTGCTCCAGACCTTCTCCGGCAGACCCAGTACTTC.

The V call is TRBV2, the J call TRBJ2-7; the D call may be TRBD1 or TRBD2 (5 bases each). Trimming stripped 7 bases from V and 4 bases from J, with 23 bases between. Germline CDR1 reads SNHLY; CDR2 reads FYNNEI. This CDR3 has 16 amino acids. This chain's CDR3 is CASNPRLGEYIYEQYF. The CDR3 DNA reads as TGTGCCAGCAATCCCCGCTTGGGGGAGTATATATACGAGCAGTACTTC.

This chain links TRBV10-3 with TRBJ2-1; no reliable D call. CDR1 is ENHRY, CDR2 SYGVKD, per germline. CDR3 length equals 17 residues. V lost 0 bases and J lost 4, with 16 bases in between. The CDR3 spells CAISESRLGSLYNEQFF. The CDR3 nucleotides are TGTGCCATCAGTGAGTCGAGGCTAGGTAGTTTGTACAATGAGCAGTTCTTC.

This clonotype was counted only a few times. This chain connects TRBV11-3 to TRBJ1-2; D gene unclear. Trimming left V 7 bases short and J 2 bases short, with 26 bases between. The V gene's germline CDR1 is SGHNT and CDR2 YENEEA. The CDR3 runs 18 residues. The CDR3 spells CASKYLRAPYLVNYGYTF. DNA of the CDR3: TGTGCCAGCAAGTACCTACGGGCCCCGTATTTAGTCAACTATGGCTACACCTTC.